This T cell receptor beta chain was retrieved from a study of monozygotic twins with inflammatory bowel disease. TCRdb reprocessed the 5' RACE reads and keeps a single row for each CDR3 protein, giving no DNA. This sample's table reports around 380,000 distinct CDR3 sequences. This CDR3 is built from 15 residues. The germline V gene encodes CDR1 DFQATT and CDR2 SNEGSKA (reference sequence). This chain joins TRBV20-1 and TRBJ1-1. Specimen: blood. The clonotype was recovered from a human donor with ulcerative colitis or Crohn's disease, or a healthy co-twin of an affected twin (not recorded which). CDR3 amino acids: CSARARRETNTEAFF.